The 25 T cell receptor beta chains reported below all come from one sample, sequenced in a study of T cells after yellow fever vaccination (dated 2019 in TCRdb). The treatment or condition label for this specimen denotes: live attenuated yellow fever vaccine strain. Receptor libraries were prepared by 5' RACE. TCRdb names Illumina HiSeq 2500 as the instrument used. The public reads were quality trimmed at Q25 with fastp and then assembled into clones with MiXCR by TCRdb, keeping productive beta chains. Each entry merges the rows of one CDR3 protein and shows their most common DNA and genes. The sample table holds a few hundred thousand distinct CDR3 sequences, of which about 9.9% were seen once. Around 20% of the sample belongs to the ten largest clones. The sequenced sample was PBMCs, obtained on the day of the first yellow fever vaccination. The receptors come from a man between 18 and 29 years old who received the YFV17D yellow fever vaccine.

This rearrangement joins TRBV5-4 to TRBJ2-7, with D unclear. From germline, CDR1 is SGHNT and CDR2 YYREEE (reference sequence). Trimming removed 2 bases at V and 1 base at J, with 7 bases between. CDR3 length: 13 amino acids. The CDR3 DNA sequence: TGTGCCAGCAGCTTCTTTGGTTCCTACGAGCAGTACGTC. Protein: CASSFFGSYEQYV.

The rearrangement uses TRBV28 and TRBJ2-3; either TRBD1 or TRBD2 may fit D (6 bases each). The CDR3 has 15 residues. With 8 bases removed from V and 0 bases from J, the gap between germline ends came to 15 bases. CDR1 and CDR2 from the germline V gene are MDHEN and SYDVKM. CDR3 coding DNA: TGTGCCAGCGGACGAGGGGGGAGTAGCACAGATACGCAGTATTTT. Its translation is CASGRGGSSTDTQYF. Filled out from reference TRBV28 and TRBJ2-3, the complete variable domain reads DVKVTQSSRYLVKRTGEKVFLECVQDMDHENMFWYRQDPGLGLRLIYFSYDVKMKEKGDIPEGYSVSREKKERFSLILESASTNQTSMYLCASGRGGSSTDTQYFGPGTRLTVL.

This clonotype has ten or more counts. The J gene is TRBJ2-1, the V gene TRBV7-9, with D possibly matching TRBD1 (6 bases). With 1 base removed from V and 12 bases from J, the gap between germline ends came to 16 bases. The CDR3 extends over 14 amino acids. The germline gives CDR1 SEHNR, CDR2 FQNEAQ (reference sequence). CDR3 amino acids: CASSLVGAALGQFF. DNA of the CDR3: TGTGCCAGCAGCTTAGTGGGGGCCGCACTTGGGCAGTTCTTC.

The chain couples TRBV5-1 to TRBJ2-1, with 8 bases matching TRBD2. The V gene's germline CDR1 is SGHRS and CDR2 YFSETQ. V lost 0 bases, J lost 0 bases, and 8 bases stayed unmatched. The CDR3 loop spans 18 amino acids. CDR3 in amino acids: CASSLAGSGGGSYNEQFF. CDR3 bases: TGCGCCAGCAGCTTGGCGGGCAGCGGGGGAGGCTCCTACAATGAGCAGTTCTTC.

This clonotype was counted many times. J is TRBJ1-6 and V is TRBV4-2, with no clear D. Germline CDR1 LGHNA, CDR2 YNFKEQ. Trimming took 5 bases from V and 8 from J, leaving 16 bases between them. The length of the CDR3 is 15 residues. The DNA of the CDR3 is TGTGCCAGCAGCTCAGACGTAGGGCCCGATTCACCCCTCCACTTT. It translates to CASSSDVGPDSPLHF.

This sequence joins TRBV28 and TRBJ1-5; D call uncertain. This CDR3 has 14 residues. Germline CDR1 MDHEN, CDR2 SYDVKM. V was pared by 2 bases and J by 6 bases, with 11 bases between. The CDR3 DNA is TGTGCCAGCAGTTTACCGGGGAATAGTCAGCCCCAGCATTTT. It yields the protein CASSLPGNSQPQHF.

The V and J genes are TRBV12-3 or TRBV12-4 and TRBJ1-5, with 7 bases lining up with TRBD1. The CDR3 extends over 16 amino acids. The trim removed 7 bases at V and 0 bases at J, leaving 9 bases unmatched. The CDR3 region is CASTTQGISSNQPQHF. For the CDR3, the DNA is TGTGCCAGCACAACACAGGGGATTTCTAGCAATCAGCCCCAGCATTTT.

This chain joins TRBV7-2 and TRBJ1-6; D gene unclear. The CDR3 is 16 residues long. Germline-derived CDR1 and CDR2 are SGHTA and FQGNSA. V lost 3 bases and J lost 9, with 18 bases in between. DNA of the CDR3: TGTGCCAGCAGCTTGGACTTTGGAGACGGAACTTCACCCCTCCACTTT. Translation gives CASSLDFGDGTSPLHF.

This clonotype has just a few counts. The chain links TRBV20-1 to TRBJ2-3, with TRBD2 identical over 13 bases. The CDR3 has 15 amino acids. CDR1 DFQATT and CDR2 SNEGSKA come from the germline V gene (reference sequence). V lost 6 bases and J lost 2; bases outside the gene matches: 5. The CDR3 spells CSATGLAGTTDTQYF. DNA for the CDR3: TGCAGTGCAACGGGACTAGCGGGGACCACAGATACGCAGTATTTT.

This clonotype was seen many times. CDR3 loop: CAISESTRGLLDGYTF. The CDR3 DNA reads TGTGCCATCAGTGAGTCGACCCGGGGGCTTCTGGACGGCTACACCTTC. The chain joins TRBV10-3 to TRBJ1-2; D may be TRBD1 (6 bases). Germline values: CDR1 ENHRY, CDR2 SYGVKD. The CDR3 is made up of 16 amino acids. V lost 0 bases and J 8 bases, leaving 19 bases between the germline ends.

V usage is TRBV7-2 and J usage is TRBJ1-6, with D perhaps matching TRBD1 (6 bases). Trimming removed 7 bases from V and 7 bases from J, with 14 bases in between. Per germline, CDR1 SGHTA and CDR2 FQGNSA. The CDR3 totals 14 residues. The CDR3 loop reads CASTVTRGNSPLHF. CDR3 DNA: TGTGCCAGCACCGTTACGAGGGGGAATTCACCCCTCCACTTT.

The chain carries TRBV4-3 and TRBJ2-1; tentative D call: TRBD2 (7 bases). V shed 1 base and J shed 5 bases, with 21 bases lying between them. The CDR3 contains 18 residues. Looked up from germline, CDR1 is LGHNA and CDR2 is YSLEER. In DNA form, the CDR3 reads TGCGCCAGCAGCCAAGCTTGGGTCCAGTGGGGGGGCCACAATGAGCAGTTCTTC. Its protein product is CASSQAWVQWGGHNEQFF.

The chain carries TRBV12-3 or TRBV12-4 and TRBJ2-3; TRBD2 matches 12 bases. V lost 6 bases and J lost 6; bases outside the gene matches: 7. This CDR3 has 15 amino acids. The CDR3 DNA is TGTGCCAGCAGCCCTAGCGGGGGGGCCGGGGATACGCAGTATTTT. Amino acid sequence: CASSPSGGAGDTQYF.

The gene calls are TRBV7-8 and TRBJ1-2; TRBD1 might be the D (5 bases). The CDR3 has 16 amino acids. Germline loops: CDR1 SGHVS, CDR2 FQNEAQ. The V end lost 6 bases, the J end lost 8 bases, and 25 bases lay between the germline ends. CDR3 nucleotides: TGTGCCAGCAGTCTAGGGGCGGCGCAAAGGGGAGAGGGCTACACCTTC. It is translated as CASSLGAAQRGEGYTF.

This clonotype occurred many times. The V and J genes are TRBV10-3 and TRBJ1-1, with no clear D. The CDR3 extends over 13 amino acids. Germline CDR1 ENHRY, CDR2 SYGVKD. V shed 0 bases and J shed 4 bases, with 6 bases lying between them. The CDR3 DNA sequence: TGTGCCATCAGTGAGTCTTTGGGCACTGAAGCTTTCTTT. It codes for CAISESLGTEAFF.

This clonotype showed up just a few times. The genes are TRBV5-1 and TRBJ2-3; 10 positions agree with TRBD1. This CDR3 contains 14 residues. The V gene's germline CDR1 is SGHRS and CDR2 YFSETQ. With V trimmed by 4 bases and J by 5 bases, 4 bases remained unmatched. The CDR3 sequence is CASSPGQGKDTQYF. As DNA, the CDR3 is TGCGCCAGCAGCCCGGGACAGGGGAAAGATACGCAGTATTTT.

This clonotype was counted only a few times. V gene TRBV6-5 combines with J gene TRBJ1-1, with 8 bases fitting TRBD1. The length of the CDR3 is 15 residues. With V trimmed by 2 bases and J by 4 bases, 6 bases remained unmatched. CDR1 and CDR2 from the germline V gene are MNHEY and SVGAGI. CDR3 nucleotides: TGTGCCAGCAGTTACCTACCCGACAGGGGCACTGAAGCTTTCTTT. Translated, it gives CASSYLPDRGTEAFF.

The table lists this clonotype with a few counts. The gene calls are TRBV6-1 and TRBJ2-1, with TRBD2 identical over 9 bases. With V trimmed by 5 bases and J by 8 bases, 7 bases remained unmatched. In germline, CDR1 is MNHNS, CDR2 SASEGT. This CDR3 is 14 amino acids long. The DNA for the CDR3 is TGTGCCAGCAGTCTCGGCGGGGGGGCGCATGAGCAGTTCTTC. This sequence encodes CASSLGGGAHEQFF.

The rearrangement links TRBV7-3 to TRBJ2-3, with 9 bases matching TRBD1. V lost 2 bases and J lost 3; bases outside the gene matches: 6. CDR3 size: 16 residues. CDR1 SGHTA and CDR2 FQGTGA come from the germline V gene. CDR3 region: CASSLLTGGLTDTQYF. CDR3 bases: TGTGCCAGCAGCTTATTGACAGGGGGATTAACAGATACGCAGTATTTT.

This chain links TRBV5-4 with TRBJ2-7; no clear D gene. This CDR3 has 15 residues. Germline values: CDR1 SGHNT, CDR2 YYREEE (reference sequence). The germline V and J ends were trimmed by 0 bases and 0 bases, with 10 bases remaining between them. The CDR3 sequence: CASSLGISNSYEQYF. The CDR3 region has the DNA TGTGCCAGCAGCTTGGGCATTTCCAACTCCTACGAGCAGTACTTC.

As for this clonotype: A single base separates this from a much larger clone, so it may be a read error. This chain uses TRBV5-4 with TRBJ1-5; D uncertain. The CDR3 loop spans 13 amino acids. Trimming removed 3 bases at V and 2 bases at J, with 6 bases between. CDR1 and CDR2 (germline): SGHNT, YYREEE (reference sequence). CDR3 in amino acids: CASSYHGNQPQHF. The CDR3 nucleotides read TGTGCCAGCAGCTACCACGGCAATCAGCCCCAGCATTTT. The whole variable domain, filled in from reference TRBV5-4 and TRBJ1-5, reads ETGVTQSPTHLIKTRGQQVTLRCSSQSGHNTVSWYQQALGQGPQFIFQYYREEENGRGNFPPRFSGLQFPNYSSELNVNALELDDSALYLCASSYHGNQPQHFGDGTRLSIL.

In its sample, this clonotype was seen a few times. This chain joins TRBV7-9 and TRBJ2-3, with 8 bases fitting TRBD2. CDR1 is SEHNR and CDR2 is FQNEAQ in the germline V gene (reference sequence). J gave up 4 bases and V 5 bases, and 14 bases lay outside the gene matches. CDR3 size: 17 residues. CDR3 in amino acids: CASSRLISGVRPDTQYF. For the CDR3, the DNA is TGTGCCAGCAGCCGGCTAATTAGCGGGGTCCGACCAGATACGCAGTATTTT.

There are a few counts of this clonotype. The rearrangement links TRBV5-1 to TRBJ2-7; 8 positions agree with TRBD1. J gave up 10 bases and V 4 bases, and 7 bases lay outside the gene matches. This CDR3 spans 12 amino acids. CDR1 is SGHRS, CDR2 YFSETQ, per germline. CDR3 loop: CASSRQGSGQYV. CDR3 DNA: TGCGCCAGCAGCCGACAGGGGTCCGGACAGTACGTC.

The CDR3 DNA follows: TGTGCCATCAGTGAAACGCTAGCGGGAAACATTCAGTACTTC. It encodes CAISETLAGNIQYF. The V and J genes are TRBV10-3 and TRBJ2-4, with 8 bases lining up with TRBD2. This CDR3 is 14 amino acids long. The trim removed 3 bases at V and 6 bases at J, leaving 4 bases unmatched. Germline assignment: CDR1 ENHRY and CDR2 SYGVKD.

This clonotype was counted a few times. This CDR3 is CASTKRRIYGYTF. Here the CDR3 DNA reads TGTGCCAGCACCAAGAGGCGCATCTATGGCTACACCTTC. This chain connects TRBV5-6 to TRBJ1-2; no clear D gene. With 6 bases removed from V and 4 bases from J, the gap between germline ends came to 13 bases. The length of the CDR3 is 13 residues. Germline loops: CDR1 SGHDT, CDR2 YYEEEE. Full variable domain (missing parts from reference TRBV5-6 and TRBJ1-2): DAGVTQSPTHLIKTRGQQVTLRCSPKSGHDTVSWYQQALGQGPQFIFQYYEEEERQRGNFPDRFSGHQFPNYSSELNVNALLLGDSALYLCASTKRRIYGYTFGSGTRLTVV.